This TCR beta chain originates from a study of cytomegalovirus exposure and HLA in healthy donors. Germline loops: CDR1 KGHSH, CDR2 LQKENI. The CDR3 is made up of 17 amino acids. Trimming took 6 bases from V and 2 from J; bases not matched to a gene: 10. The donors (healthy individuals) were bone marrow donors. Donors were ostensibly healthy at sampling, although undocumented immune exposures were probable. Study-level findings and limits: What was likely a sequencing artifact was a cluster of highly shared sequence variants. A missense variant in DCLRE1C was later tied to TCR beta V- and J-gene trimming.

PCR involved 60 Vbeta and 13 Jbeta primers. Only in-frame clones appear in the TCRdb table, and some are missing; sequencing was by immunoSEQ multiplex PCR. This table holds around 180,000 clones, around 82% found once. A note on this clone: Its matching antigen is unknown.

Specimen: PBMCs. The rearrangement uses TRBV18 and TRBJ2-2; 9 nucleotides agree with TRBD1. The sequence was collected from a woman aged 50 to 60 in good health and CMV-seropositive. The CDR3: CASSTVGTGFNTGELFF. The CDR3 bases are TGTGCCAGCTCGACCGTTGGGACAGGGTTTAACACCGGGGAGCTGTTTTTT.